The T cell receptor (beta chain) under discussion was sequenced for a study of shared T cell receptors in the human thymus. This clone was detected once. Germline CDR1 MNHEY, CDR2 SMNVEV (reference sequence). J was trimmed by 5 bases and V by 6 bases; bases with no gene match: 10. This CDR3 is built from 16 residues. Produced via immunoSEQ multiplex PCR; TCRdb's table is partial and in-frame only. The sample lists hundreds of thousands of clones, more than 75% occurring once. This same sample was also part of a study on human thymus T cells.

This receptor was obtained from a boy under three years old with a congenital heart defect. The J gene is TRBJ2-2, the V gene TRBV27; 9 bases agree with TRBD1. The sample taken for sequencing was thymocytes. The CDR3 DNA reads TGTGCCAGCAGCCGAACCGGGACAGGGAGTACCGGGGAGCTGTTTTTT. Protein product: CASSRTGTGSTGELFF.